The next 21 T cell receptor beta chains were all read from a single sample in a study of OX40 agonist ivuxolimab in advanced cancers. TCRdb's table, derived via immunoSEQ multiplex PCR, lists solely in-frame clones and lacks some. The sample lists more than 95,000 clones; 92% were seen once. This material consisted of CD4+ or CD8+ T cells sorted from blood, taken in a trial of the OX40 agonist ivuxolimab. The source of these receptors is an adult with an advanced solid tumor such as melanoma, head and neck, liver or kidney cancer.

Written as DNA, the CDR3 is TGTGCCAGCAGCGTAGGGGTCTACTCTGGAAACACCATATATTTT. Encoded protein: CASSVGVYSGNTIYF. The V call is TRBV9, the J call TRBJ1-3; D is uncertain. CDR1 is SGDLS and CDR2 is YYNGEE in the germline V gene. CDR3 length: 15 amino acids. V lost 0 bases and J lost 0, with 7 bases in between.

The count of this clone is one. The chain recombines TRBV6-1 with TRBJ2-7, with a possible D match to TRBD1 (6 bases). CDR1 and CDR2 (germline): MNHNS, SASEGT. V dropped 4 bases and J dropped 5 bases, with 21 bases sitting between them. The CDR3 has 16 amino acids. The CDR3 DNA reads as TGTGCCAGCAGTGTTCAAAAAACAGGGCGCTTCGACGAGCAGTACTTC. Translating it yields CASSVQKTGRFDEQYF.

The chain combines TRBV11-3 with TRBJ2-1, with 10 bases lining up with TRBD1. The V and J ends lost 5 bases and 5 bases, in that order; junction bases with no gene match: 3. CDR3 length: 14 amino acids. Germline V lookup: CDR1 SGHNT, CDR2 YENEEA. CDR3: CASSPGTGDNEQFF. DNA for the CDR3: TGTGCCAGCAGCCCCGGGACAGGGGACAATGAGCAGTTCTTC.

Remarks on this clone: The junction departs from germline at one end; a sequencing error may be responsible. The J gene is TRBJ2-5, the V gene TRBV7-7; weak D call: TRBD1 (5 bases). The CDR3 has 14 residues. Germline V gives CDR1 SSHAT, CDR2 FNYEAQ (reference sequence). The DNA for the CDR3 is TGTGCTAGCAGTCACAGTGGGGCTGAAGAGACCCAGTACTTC. Residues: CASSHSGAEETQYF.

CDR3 in amino acids: CASSPTLSYLPAGVDEQFF. The DNA for the CDR3 is TGTGCCAGCAGCCCCACCCTTAGCTACCTTCCAGCGGGAGTGGATGAGCAGTTCTTC. The chain joins TRBV7-2 to TRBJ2-1; 8 bases align to TRBD2. Trimming at V came to 5 bases and at J to 8 bases, leaving 23 bases not matched to a gene. CDR1 and CDR2 from the germline V gene are SGHTA and FQGNSA. This CDR3 has 19 amino acids.

The chain links TRBV29-1 to TRBJ2-2; 16 bases are shared with TRBD2. Germline assignment: CDR1 SQVTM and CDR2 ANQGSEA. CDR3 size: 17 residues. With 5 bases clipped from V and 3 bases from J, the junction kept 6 bases outside the gene matches. CDR3: CSVKGTSGREDTGELFF. In DNA, the CDR3 is TGCAGCGTTAAAGGGACTAGCGGGAGGGAGGACACCGGGGAGCTGTTTTTT.

The chain links TRBV9 to TRBJ2-2; TRBD2 matches at 8 bases. V dropped 4 bases and J dropped 0; count of bases not matched to a gene: 11. This CDR3 comprises 18 residues. Germline V gene data show CDR1 as SGDLS and CDR2 as YYNGEE. The CDR3 spells CASSPREGRDTNTGELFF. The DNA of the CDR3 is TGTGCCAGCAGCCCCCGGGAGGGGCGCGATACGAACACCGGGGAGCTGTTTTTT.

As DNA, the CDR3 is TGTGCCAGCAGCCGAAAGGGACAGGGCAACTATGGCTACACCTTC. Its translation is CASSRKGQGNYGYTF. This rearrangement joins TRBV27 to TRBJ1-2, with TRBD1 identical over 9 bases. The CDR3 length is 15 residues. J gave up 2 bases and V 6 bases, and 7 bases lay outside the gene matches. The V gene's germline CDR1 is MNHEY and CDR2 SMNVEV (reference sequence).

CDR3 coding DNA: TGTGCCAGCGGGCTTCAGGCAGAAAACATTCAGTACTTC. This codes for CASGLQAENIQYF. The rearrangement links TRBV5-4 to TRBJ2-4; D is undetermined. Trimming removed 7 bases at V and 5 bases at J, with 13 bases between. Looked up from germline, CDR1 is SGHNT and CDR2 is YYREEE (reference sequence). The CDR3 is 13 amino acids.

V usage is TRBV7-9 and J usage is TRBJ1-4; the match to TRBD1 covers 7 bases. Germline CDR1 and CDR2: SEHNR and FQNEAQ (reference sequence). The V and J ends lost 4 bases and 0 bases, in that order; junction bases with no gene match: 8. The CDR3 contains 17 residues. CDR3 nucleotides: TGTGCCAGCAGCTCAAGCCGACAGGGAGCAACTAATGAAAAACTGTTTTTT. Its translation is CASSSSRQGATNEKLFF.

The chain recombines TRBV7-6 with TRBJ1-5; unclear D gene. The V gene lost 3 bases and the J gene lost 3 bases, with 6 bases spanning the gap. Germline V lookup: CDR1 SGHVS, CDR2 FNYEAQ. The CDR3 is 13 amino acids. CDR3 residues: CASSFEFNQPQHF. The CDR3 DNA is TGTGCCAGCAGCTTCGAATTCAATCAGCCCCAGCATTTT.

This chain uses TRBV9 with TRBJ2-7; weak D call: TRBD1 (6 bases). Germline CDR1 SGDLS, CDR2 YYNGEE. CDR3 length: 13 amino acids. With 4 bases removed from V and 3 bases from J, the gap between germline ends came to 11 bases. CDR3 protein: CASSPQGGYEQYF. The CDR3 nucleotides are TGTGCCAGCAGCCCACAGGGCGGCTACGAGCAGTACTTC. Full variable domain (remainder filled in from reference TRBV9 and TRBJ2-7): DSGVTQTPKHLITATGQRVTLRCSPRSGDLSVYWYQQSLDQGLQFLIQYYNGEERAKGNILERFSAQQFPDLHSELNLSSLELGDSALYFCASSPQGGYEQYFGPGTRLTVT.

The V call is TRBV11-3, the J call TRBJ2-1; no clear D gene. Germline V lookup: CDR1 SGHNT, CDR2 YENEEA. V lost 5 bases, J lost 8 bases, and 10 bases lay in between. This CDR3 comprises 12 residues. The CDR3 is CASSPPADEQFF. CDR3 in DNA: TGTGCCAGCAGCCCCCCCGCGGATGAGCAGTTCTTC. Using reference TRBV11-3 and TRBJ2-1 for the parts outside the CDR3, the full variable domain is EAGVVQSPRYKIIEKKQPVAFWCNPISGHNTLYWYLQNLGQGPELLIRYENEEAVDDSQLPKDRFSAERLKGVDSTLKIQPAELGDSAVYLCASSPPADEQFFGPGTRLTVL.

This chain connects TRBV15 to TRBJ2-5; the D gene is possibly TRBD1 (6 bases). The tail of the sequence fits TRBJ2-7 better, so the J call may be wrong. Germline V CDR1 and CDR2: LNHNV, YYDKDF (reference sequence). This CDR3 has 13 residues. CDR3 in amino acids: CATSRDRGYEQYF. CDR3 sequence (DNA): TGTGCCACCAGCAGAGACAGGGGCTACGAGCAGTACTTC.

Of note for this clone: At one of its ends the junction is not consistent with the germline gene, which may arise from a read error. The rearrangement uses TRBV7-7 and TRBJ2-7; weak D call: TRBD1 (5 bases). From germline, CDR1 is SSHAT and CDR2 FNYEAQ (reference sequence). This CDR3 contains 13 residues. The CDR3 spells CASSPDSSYEQYF. CDR3 sequence (DNA): TGTGCTAGCAGCCCCGACAGCTCCTACGAGCAGTACTTC.

The chain employs TRBV28 and TRBJ2-7; 12 nucleotides agree with TRBD1. The V segment lost 5 bases and the J segment 6 bases; nucleotides outside the gene matches: 8. Germline-derived CDR1 and CDR2 are MDHEN and SYDVKM. The CDR3 extends over 15 amino acids. DNA for the CDR3: TGTGCCAGCAGTCCAAGGGGGACAGGGGGCGGCGAGCAGTACTTC. Translated, it gives CASSPRGTGGGEQYF.

The chain has TRBV9 and TRBJ2-3, with D unclear. The V gene lost 4 bases and the J gene lost 3 bases, with 12 bases spanning the gap. The length of the CDR3 is 14 residues. Germline loops: CDR1 SGDLS, CDR2 YYNGEE. DNA of the CDR3: TGTGCCAGCAGCCCCCGAGACCTGACAGATACGCAGTATTTT. Translated: CASSPRDLTDTQYF.

This clone was picked up one time. This chain connects TRBV7-3 to TRBJ2-2; D is ambiguous. CDR1 is SGHTA and CDR2 is FQGTGA in the germline V gene. This CDR3 comprises 16 residues. The ends were cut back, 5 bases at V and 6 bases at J, with 19 bases in the middle. CDR3 nucleotides: TGTGCCAGCAGCGTATCAGGAGCCGCTTGGGCCGGGGAGCTGTTTTTT. It encodes CASSVSGAAWAGELFF.

Worth noting for this clone: Other DNA sequences within the sample encode an identical CDR3. This sequence joins TRBV27 and TRBJ1-2, with TRBD1 as a possible D gene (5 bases). Trimming pared 4 bases from V and 4 bases from J, leaving 16 bases between. CDR1 is MNHEY and CDR2 is SMNVEV in the germline V gene (reference sequence). This CDR3 contains 15 residues. As DNA, the CDR3 is TGTGCCAGCAGTTCACCTGGGGCGGGGGGCTATGGCTACACCTTC. Protein: CASSSPGAGGYGYTF.

The rearrangement links TRBV18 to TRBJ2-5, with D hard to call. This CDR3 has 14 residues. From germline, CDR1 is KGHSH and CDR2 LQKENI. Trimming pared 3 bases from V and 2 bases from J, leaving 10 bases between. The CDR3 DNA sequence: TGTGCCAGCTCACCTGGTTGGGATCAAGAGACCCAGTACTTC. Its translation: CASSPGWDQETQYF.

The chain employs TRBV19 and TRBJ2-7, with D tentatively TRBD1 (6 bases). The CDR3 sequence is 13 residues long. The germline V and J ends were trimmed by 10 bases and 6 bases, with 19 bases remaining between them. Germline loops: CDR1 LNHDA, CDR2 SQIVND (reference sequence). The CDR3 sequence: CATGSRGPREQYF. The CDR3, as DNA: TGTGCCACGGGGTCCAGGGGACCCCGCGAGCAGTACTTC.